The clone carrying this T cell receptor (beta chain) was seen more than once but under ten times. Antigen unknown. These data are taken from a study of shared clonotypes between healthy human individuals. Study results and caveats: Naive subsets, compared against memory subsets, generally had larger estimated richness values.

Only in-frame clones appear in the TCRdb table, and some are missing; sequencing was by immunoSEQ multiplex PCR. The table shows around 990,000 clones, with 60% to 85% occurring only once. The V segment lost 8 bases and the J segment 3 bases; nucleotides outside the gene matches: 5. The germline V gene has CDR1 GTSNPN and CDR2 SVGIG (reference sequence). CDR3 length: 13 amino acids. This chain connects TRBV30 to TRBJ1-4; the match to TRBD1 covers 8 bases. Sequences were obtained from memory CD4+ T cells from PBMCs. Sample subset: CD45RA-negative fraction. The sequence was obtained from a young man in good health. Some clones in this sample may be carry-over from other donors' samples. The CDR3 is CAGYRGANEKLFF. DNA of the CDR3: TGTGCCGGCTACAGGGGGGCTAATGAAAAACTGTTTTTT.